These 24 T cell receptor beta chains were sequenced from one sample in a study of spatial heterogeneity in lung cancer. TCRdb reprocessed the 5' RACE reads with MiXCR, giving one entry per CDR3 protein. The data contain tens of thousands of distinct CDR3 sequences, 9.5% to 15% of them seen just once; the ten biggest clones take up roughly 39%. Noted time point: sample taken at primary tumor resection. Whole RNA, which was extracted from tumor, nontumor lung tissue or frozen PBMC, was sequenced without any cell sorting. The sequencing here drew on PBMCs, taken at surgery. These receptor sequences come from a male donor with early-stage non-small cell lung cancer.

V and J are TRBV2 and TRBJ1-6, with TRBD1 as a possible D gene (5 bases). The V gene's germline CDR1 is SNHLY and CDR2 FYNNEI. V was cut by 6 bases and J by 8 bases, with 17 bases left in between. The CDR3 runs 15 residues. The chain's CDR3 is CASRGTGTGYSPLHF. The CDR3 DNA reads as TGTGCCAGCAGGGGGACCGGGACGGGATATTCACCCCTCCACTTT. The variable domain in full, with the rest retrieved from reference TRBV2 and TRBJ1-6, is EPEVTQTPSHQVTQMGQEVILRCVPISNHLYFYWYRQILGQKVEFLVSFYNNEISEKSEIFDDQFSVERPDGSNFTLKIRSTKLEDSAMYFCASRGTGTGYSPLHFGNGTRLTVT.

The chain couples TRBV7-2 to TRBJ2-5, with D perhaps matching TRBD1 (6 bases). CDR3 size: 14 residues. Germline V gives CDR1 SGHTA, CDR2 FQGNSA. The V end lost 3 bases, the J end lost 2 bases, and 10 bases lay between the germline ends. CDR3 sequence (DNA): TGTGCCAGCAGCTTGAGCGGACAGCAAGAGACCCAGTACTTC. As protein: CASSLSGQQETQYF.

This clonotype was detected only a few times. The rearrangement joins TRBV28 to TRBJ2-7; possibly TRBD2 for D (6 bases). Trimming cost V 3 bases and J 2 bases, with 11 bases left between them. Germline V lookup: CDR1 MDHEN, CDR2 SYDVKM. The CDR3 totals 14 residues. CDR3 in DNA: TGTGCCAGCAGTTTGGGCGGGGCTGCCTACGAGCAGTACTTC. It is translated as CASSLGGAAYEQYF. The variable domain in full, with the rest retrieved from reference TRBV28 and TRBJ2-7, is DVKVTQSSRYLVKRTGEKVFLECVQDMDHENMFWYRQDPGLGLRLIYFSYDVKMKEKGDIPEGYSVSREKKERFSLILESASTNQTSMYLCASSLGGAAYEQYFGPGTRLTVT.

This clonotype was seen at least ten times. V gene TRBV7-2 combines with J gene TRBJ2-1; D unclear. Germline V gene data show CDR1 as SGHTA and CDR2 as FQGNSA. Trimming took 5 bases from V and 0 from J, leaving 2 bases between them. The CDR3 contains 12 residues. The CDR3 loop is CASSLSYNEQFF. The DNA of the CDR3 is TGTGCCAGCAGCCTCTCCTACAATGAGCAGTTCTTC.

CDR3 coding DNA: TGTGCCAGCAGGGCCACAGGGGCATTAAGGCTAGCGGAGATTCCCTACGAGCAGTACTTC. This translates into CASRATGALRLAEIPYEQYF. The rearrangement uses TRBV27 and TRBJ2-7; possibly TRBD1 or TRBD2 for D (7 bases each). CDR3 size: 20 residues. Trimming pared 6 bases from V and 2 bases from J, leaving 32 bases between. The germline V gene has CDR1 MNHEY and CDR2 SMNVEV (reference sequence).

In regard to this clonotype: An end of the junction does not agree with germline; a read error may underlie this. This chain uses TRBV5-1 with TRBJ1-5; D is unresolved. Germline CDR1 SGHRS, CDR2 YFSETQ. The CDR3 is 14 amino acids. CDR3 region: CASSLGESNQPQDF. CDR3 nucleotides: TGCGCCAGCAGCTTGGGGGAAAGCAATCAGCCCCAGGATTTT.

V is TRBV25-1 and J is TRBJ2-2, with a tentative D call TRBD1 (6 bases). The germline gives CDR1 MGHDK, CDR2 SYGVNS. V lost 1 base and J lost 3, with 9 bases in between. The CDR3 runs 15 residues. The CDR3 loop is CASSELRTDTGELFF. In DNA, the CDR3 is TGTGCCAGCAGTGAATTAAGGACAGACACCGGGGAGCTGTTTTTT.

This clonotype was counted between two and nine times. The chain combines TRBV7-3 with TRBJ2-5; 8 nucleotides match TRBD2. The CDR3 contains 16 residues. V was pared by 5 bases and J by 1 base, with 9 bases of the junction left unmatched. CDR1 and CDR2 (germline): SGHTA, FQGTGA. CDR3 loop: CASSPSGSGIQETQYF. In DNA, the CDR3 is TGTGCCAGCAGCCCAAGTGGTAGCGGGATCCAAGAGACCCAGTACTTC. Based on the CDR3 plus reference TRBV7-3 and TRBJ2-5, the full variable domain is GAGVSQTPSNKVTEKGKYVELRCDPISGHTALYWYRQSLGQGPEFLIYFQGTGAADDSGLPNDRFFAVRPEGSVSTLKIQRTERGDSAVYLCASSPSGSGIQETQYFGPGTRLLVL.

This clonotype showed up just a few times. V usage is TRBV23-1 and J usage is TRBJ2-3, with 7 bases aligning to TRBD2. TRBV23-1 is known as an ORF, though its function is uncertain. The CDR3 extends over 16 amino acids. With V trimmed by 5 bases and J by 4 bases, 12 bases remained unmatched. CDR3 amino acids: CASSSGTWGRPDTQYF. CDR3 DNA sequence: TGCGCCAGCAGTAGCGGGACCTGGGGCAGGCCAGATACGCAGTATTTT.

The J gene is TRBJ2-1, the V gene TRBV5-1; D not certain. CDR1 is SGHRS and CDR2 is YFSETQ in the germline V gene. This CDR3 is 13 amino acids long. With 4 bases removed from V and 3 bases from J, the gap between germline ends came to 8 bases. The CDR3, as DNA: TGCGCCAGCAGCCCCCCGGGCTACAATGAGCAGTTCTTC. This sequence encodes CASSPPGYNEQFF.

This clonotype came up a few times. The chain carries TRBV4-1 and TRBJ2-3; no firm D call. Germline lookup yields CDR1 MGHRA and CDR2 YSYEKL. V dropped 5 bases and J dropped 1 base, with 10 bases sitting between them. CDR3 length equals 14 residues. The CDR3, as DNA: TGCGCCAGCAGCTCATACCTTCGCACAGATACGCAGTATTTT. It specifies CASSSYLRTDTQYF.

V usage is TRBV6-1 and J usage is TRBJ2-6; D is perhaps TRBD1 (6 bases). Germline lookup yields CDR1 MNHNS and CDR2 SASEGT. Trimming took 0 bases from V and 1 from J, leaving 10 bases between them. The CDR3 sequence is 17 residues long. The CDR3 here is CASSEAITGSGANVLTF. DNA for the CDR3: TGTGCCAGCAGTGAAGCAATTACAGGGTCTGGGGCCAACGTCCTGACTTTC.

This clonotype was found a few times. The chain combines TRBV3-1 with TRBJ1-2; 7 bases agree with TRBD1. Trimming at V came to 0 bases and at J to 4 bases, leaving 2 bases not matched to a gene. CDR1 is LGHDT and CDR2 is YNNKEL in the germline V gene (reference sequence). There are 14 residues in the CDR3. CDR3 sequence reads: CASSQDQGGYGYTF. The CDR3 DNA reads TGTGCCAGCAGCCAAGATCAGGGGGGCTATGGCTACACCTTC. Full variable domain (missing parts from reference TRBV3-1 and TRBJ1-2): DTAVSQTPKYLVTQMGNDKSIKCEQNLGHDTMYWYKQDSKKFLKIMFSYNNKELIINETVPNRFSPKSPDKAHLNLHINSLELGDSAVYFCASSQDQGGYGYTFGSGTRLTVV.

The rearrangement links TRBV19 to TRBJ1-5; D unresolved. The CDR3 spans 13 residues. From germline, CDR1 is LNHDA and CDR2 SQIVND (reference sequence). The V gene lost 0 bases and the J gene lost 5 bases, with 5 bases spanning the gap. The CDR3 DNA is TGTGCCAGTAGTATAGATCGAGATCAGCCCCAGCATTTT. This codes for CASSIDRDQPQHF.

This clonotype was observed a few times. The chain combines TRBV27 with TRBJ1-5, with 7 bases matching TRBD1. Trimming took 5 bases from V and 4 from J; bases not matched to a gene: 5. Germline V gene sequence: CDR1 MNHEY, CDR2 SMNVEV (reference sequence). The CDR3 totals 14 residues. CDR3 DNA sequence: TGTGCCAGCAGTCGTGGACAGGTGAATCAGCCCCAGCATTTT. Its protein product is CASSRGQVNQPQHF.

This clonotype was counted a few times. This chain joins TRBV3-1 and TRBJ1-5; 8 nucleotides align to TRBD1. J gave up 6 bases and V 5 bases, and 6 bases lay outside the gene matches. CDR3 size: 14 residues. The V gene's germline CDR1 is LGHDT and CDR2 YNNKEL (reference sequence). This CDR3 reads CASSETGGVQPQHF. The CDR3 coding sequence is TGTGCCAGCAGCGAAACAGGGGGAGTTCAGCCCCAGCATTTT.

This chain connects TRBV20-1 to TRBJ2-7, with 9 bases fitting TRBD1. CDR1 is DFQATT, CDR2 SNEGSKA, per germline (reference sequence). The length of the CDR3 is 16 residues. J lost 1 base, V lost 1 base, and 8 bases had no gene match. The CDR3 DNA sequence: TGCAGTGCTAGAGTTCCGGGACAGGGAGTTTCCTACGAGCAGTACTTC. Residues: CSARVPGQGVSYEQYF.

This clonotype was found a few times. The J gene is TRBJ2-1, the V gene TRBV10-2; D is undetermined. Deletions cut 6 bases from V and 4 bases from J, with 7 bases between. Germline CDR1 WSHSY, CDR2 SAAADI. CDR3 size: 12 residues. The CDR3: CASRAVYNEQFF. The CDR3, as DNA: TGCGCCAGCAGGGCCGTTTACAATGAGCAGTTCTTC.

The rearrangement uses TRBV6-5 and TRBJ2-3; D possibly corresponds to TRBD2 (5 bases). Germline CDR1 reads MNHEY; CDR2 reads SVGAGI. The V and J ends lost 7 bases and 2 bases respectively, with 10 bases between them. The CDR3 is made up of 13 amino acids. CDR3 nucleotides: TGTGCCAGCAAAGCGGATTCCACAGATACGCAGTATTTT. It is translated as CASKADSTDTQYF.

This rearrangement joins TRBV12-3 or TRBV12-4 to TRBJ1-1, with 9 bases identical to TRBD1. The CDR3 covers 14 residues. Trimming cost V 6 bases and J 3 bases; bases outside gene matches: 5. CDR3: CASRGGQGYTEAFF. The CDR3 DNA is TGTGCCAGCAGGGGGGGACAGGGCTACACTGAAGCTTTCTTT.

The J gene is TRBJ2-1, the V gene TRBV5-1, with 10 bases aligning to TRBD2. V dropped 4 bases and J dropped 8; count of bases not matched to a gene: 6. In germline, CDR1 is SGHRS, CDR2 YFSETQ. The CDR3 is 14 residues long. CDR3: CASSAGTSVHEQFF. In nucleotides, the CDR3 is TGCGCCAGCAGCGCCGGGACTAGCGTCCATGAGCAGTTCTTC.

The CDR3 coding sequence is TGTGCCAGCAGCGTAGTGGCTAGCGGCGGCACAGATACGCAGTATTTT. Translation gives CASSVVASGGTDTQYF. This chain joins TRBV9 and TRBJ2-3, with TRBD2 matching over 7 bases. The CDR3 extends over 16 amino acids. V lost 0 bases to trimming and J lost 1 base; unmatched junction nucleotides: 5. Germline-derived CDR1 and CDR2 are SGDLS and YYNGEE.

This clonotype was found many times. This chain joins TRBV29-1 and TRBJ1-3, with D possibly TRBD1 on 5 matching bases. Trimming cost V 2 bases and J 0 bases, with 8 bases left between them. Germline V lookup: CDR1 SQVTM, CDR2 ANQGSEA. The CDR3 is 14 residues long. This CDR3 reads CSVEQGNSGNTIYF. CDR3 sequence (DNA): TGCAGCGTTGAACAGGGAAACTCTGGAAACACCATATATTTT.

V is TRBV5-1 and J is TRBJ1-5; 7 bases line up with TRBD1. With V trimmed by 0 bases and J by 7 bases, 4 bases remained unmatched. This CDR3 spans 14 amino acids. Germline V gene lookup returns CDR1 SGHRS and CDR2 YFSETQ. This chain's CDR3 is CASSLEGAGQPQHF. The CDR3 DNA sequence: TGCGCCAGCAGCTTGGAGGGGGCCGGCCAGCCCCAGCATTTT.